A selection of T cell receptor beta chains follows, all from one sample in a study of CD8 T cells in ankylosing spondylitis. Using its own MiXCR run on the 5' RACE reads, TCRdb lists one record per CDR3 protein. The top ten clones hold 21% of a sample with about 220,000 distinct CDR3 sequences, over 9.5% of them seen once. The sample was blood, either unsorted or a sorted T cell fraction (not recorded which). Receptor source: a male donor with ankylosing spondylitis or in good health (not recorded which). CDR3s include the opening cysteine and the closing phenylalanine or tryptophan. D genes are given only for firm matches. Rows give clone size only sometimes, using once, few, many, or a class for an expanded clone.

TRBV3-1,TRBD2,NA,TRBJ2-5,CASSQDLKAGVETQYF,TGTGCCAGCAGCCAAGATCTAAAAGCGGGGGTAGAGACCCAGTACTTC
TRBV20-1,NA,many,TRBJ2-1,CSASTLGGYNEQFF,TGCAGTGCCAGTACGTTAGGGGGCTACAATGAGCAGTTCTTC
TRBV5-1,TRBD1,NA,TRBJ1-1,CASSPTGESPGAFF,TGCGCCAGCAGCCCGACAGGGGAATCTCCGGGAGCTTTCTTT
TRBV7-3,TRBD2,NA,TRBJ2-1,CASSYRGGRDNEQFF,TGTGCCAGCAGCTACCGGGGGGGCCGGGACAATGAGCAGTTCTTC
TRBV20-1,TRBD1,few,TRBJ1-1,CSAGQGANTEAFF,TGCAGTGCGGGACAGGGGGCGAACACTGAAGCTTTCTTT
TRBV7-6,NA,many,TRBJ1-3,CASSSQLVQTSGNTIYF,TGTGCCAGCAGCTCCCAACTTGTACAGACCTCTGGAAACACCATATATTTT
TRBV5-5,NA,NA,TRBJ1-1,CASSAHANTEAFF,TGTGCCAGCAGCGCTCATGCGAACACTGAAGCTTTCTTT
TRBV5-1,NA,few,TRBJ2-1,CASSLELDIDEQFF,TGCGCCAGCAGCTTGGAGTTGGATATTGATGAGCAGTTCTTC
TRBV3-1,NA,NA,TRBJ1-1,CASSQSGGRGTDTEAFF,TGTGCCAGCAGCCAATCTGGGGGCCGGGGTACTGACACTGAAGCTTTCTTT
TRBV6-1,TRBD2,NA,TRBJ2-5,CASRRGLAVGQETQYF,TGTGCCAGCAGAAGAGGACTAGCGGTAGGCCAAGAGACCCAGTACTTC
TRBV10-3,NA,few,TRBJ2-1,CAISEDSSYNEQFF,TGTGCCATCAGTGAAGACAGCTCCTACAATGAGCAGTTCTTC
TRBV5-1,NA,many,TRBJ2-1,CASSLASGVRSYNEQFF,TGCGCCAGCAGCTTGGCCTCGGGGGTCCGCTCCTACAATGAGCAGTTCTTC
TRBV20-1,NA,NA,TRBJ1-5,CSARPGATGNQPQHF,TGCAGTGCTAGACCAGGGGCGACTGGCAATCAGCCCCAGCATTTT
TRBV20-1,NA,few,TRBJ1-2,CSASVGGYTF,TGCAGTGCTAGTGTGGGCGGCTACACCTTC
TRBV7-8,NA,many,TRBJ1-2,CASSPRTDKVNYGYTF,TGTGCCAGCAGCCCCCGTACGGATAAAGTTAACTATGGCTACACCTTC
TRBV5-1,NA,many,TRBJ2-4,CASSDSKGDIQYF,TGCGCCAGCAGCGACAGTAAAGGGGACATTCAGTACTTC
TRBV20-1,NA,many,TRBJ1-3,CSAPGTNSGNTIYF,TGCAGTGCTCCCGGGACAAACTCTGGAAACACCATATATTTT
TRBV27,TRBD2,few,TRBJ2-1,CASSYGTSGNEQFF,TGTGCCAGCAGTTACGGGACTAGCGGTAATGAGCAGTTCTTC
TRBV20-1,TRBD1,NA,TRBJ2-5,CSARARGIYGTPQETQYF,TGCAGTGCTAGGGCCAGGGGGATTTACGGAACACCGCAAGAGACCCAGTACTTC
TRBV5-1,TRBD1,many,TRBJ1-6,CASSPATGASSYNSPLHF,TGCGCCAGCAGCCCGGCGACAGGGGCCAGCTCCTATAATTCACCCCTCCACTTT
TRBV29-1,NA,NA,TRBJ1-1,CSVEAGSREAFF,TGCAGCGTTGAAGCAGGGAGTCGTGAAGCTTTCTTT
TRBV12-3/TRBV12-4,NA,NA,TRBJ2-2,CASSPRDSSWTGELFF,TGTGCCAGCAGTCCCCGGGACTCGAGCTGGACCGGGGAGCTGTTTTTT
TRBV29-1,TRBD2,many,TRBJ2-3,CSVGLAGGEWKQYF,TGCAGCGTTGGGCTAGCGGGGGGTGAGTGGAAGCAGTATTTT
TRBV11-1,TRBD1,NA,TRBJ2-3,CASSLGRTGGYRDTDTQYF,TGTGCCAGCAGCTTAGGAAGGACAGGGGGCTATCGGGACACAGATACGCAGTATTTT
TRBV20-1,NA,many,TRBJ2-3,CSASWQSGTDTQYF,TGCAGTGCTAGCTGGCAATCGGGCACAGATACGCAGTATTTT
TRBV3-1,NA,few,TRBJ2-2,CASSQPHLTGELFF,TGTGCCAGCAGCCAACCTCACCTAACCGGGGAGCTGTTTTTT
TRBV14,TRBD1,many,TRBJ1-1,CASSQETQGARGAFF,TGTGCCAGCAGCCAAGAAACACAGGGGGCGCGGGGAGCTTTCTTT
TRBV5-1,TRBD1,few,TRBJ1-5,CASSAGTGGRQPQHF,TGCGCCAGCAGCGCCGGGACAGGGGGACGACAGCCCCAGCATTTT
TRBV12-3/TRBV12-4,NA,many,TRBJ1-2,CASSARRGDNYGYTF,TGTGCCAGCAGCGCCCGGCGGGGTGATAACTATGGCTACACCTTC
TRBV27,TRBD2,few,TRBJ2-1,CASSASGGTGINEQFF,TGTGCCAGCAGTGCCTCGGGGGGGACGGGCATCAATGAGCAGTTCTTC
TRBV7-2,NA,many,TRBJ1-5,CASSLDRSNQPQHF,TGTGCCAGCAGCTTAGACAGGAGCAATCAGCCCCAGCATTTT
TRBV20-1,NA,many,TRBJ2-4,CSASSRSVGDLAKNIQYF,TGCAGTGCTTCGTCCCGGTCCGTCGGGGACTTAGCCAAAAACATTCAGTACTTC
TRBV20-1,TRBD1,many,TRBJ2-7,CSAGDRGGSSQYF,TGCAGTGCGGGGGACAGGGGGGGTTCCTCTCAGTACTTC
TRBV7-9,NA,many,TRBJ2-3,CASSLGDPGVGDTQYF,TGTGCCAGCAGCTTGGGAGACCCCGGGGTAGGAGATACGCAGTATTTT
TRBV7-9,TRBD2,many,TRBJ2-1,CASSYTSGGSNEQFF,TGTGCCAGCAGCTATACTAGCGGGGGGTCCAATGAGCAGTTCTTC
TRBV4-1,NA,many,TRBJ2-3,CASSQEATSTDTQYF,TGCGCCAGCAGCCAAGAGGCAACAAGCACAGATACGCAGTATTTT
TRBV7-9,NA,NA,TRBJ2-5,CASSRDDMTQYF,TGTGCCAGCAGCCGGGACGACATGACCCAGTACTTC
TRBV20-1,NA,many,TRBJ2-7,CSARDRQGGSYEQYF,TGCAGTGCTAGAGATCGGCAAGGGGGCTCCTACGAGCAGTACTTC
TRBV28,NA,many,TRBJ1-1,CASSILRGNAEAFF,TGTGCCAGCAGTATATTACGGGGCAACGCTGAAGCTTTCTTT
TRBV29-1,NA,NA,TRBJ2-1,CTVAPGPNEQFF,TGCACCGTGGCGCCAGGGCCCAATGAGCAGTTCTTC
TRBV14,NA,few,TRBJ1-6,CASSQEGSNSPLHF,TGTGCCAGCAGCCAAGAGGGGAGTAATTCACCCCTCCACTTT
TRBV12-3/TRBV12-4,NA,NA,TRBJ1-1,CASISGARGGWNTEAFF,TGTGCCAGCATTTCAGGGGCAAGGGGTGGATGGAACACTGAAGCTTTCTTT
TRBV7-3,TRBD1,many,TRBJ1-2,CASSYSGTGSGYTF,TGTGCCAGCAGCTATTCCGGGACAGGGTCTGGCTACACCTTC
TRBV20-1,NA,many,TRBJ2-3,CSAAGGARNTDTQYF,TGCAGTGCTGCCGGAGGGGCGCGAAACACAGATACGCAGTATTTT